This T cell receptor beta chain was sequenced during a study of regulatory T cells in long-lasting Graves disease (dated by TCRdb to 2020 to 2022). Study-level background: Newly diagnosed Graves' disease patients had taken antithyroid drugs for less than 3 months. Patients with persistent Graves' disease were compared with patients with newly diagnosed Graves' disease using TCR sequencing and RNA sequencing of peripheral blood. The study took place in China and was registered as a clinical trial. A total of 33 samples were covered by TCR sequencing, comprising some 13 persistent and 20 or so newly diagnosed Graves' disease patients.

The library was produced with multiplex PCR. TCRdb records Illumina HiSeq 4000 as the sequencer. iRepertoire HTBI primers and Arm-PCR amplification of CDR3 regions were used to construct TCR beta libraries. PCR products were gel purified before sequencing. Under the source paper's analysis protocol: A total of around 66 TRBV and approximately 15 TRBJ segments were identified across samples and were used for gene usage analysis of CDR3 amino acid clonotypes. COPE and FqMerger were used to merge filtered high-quality paired reads into contigs. BLAST was used to align contigs to the IMGT TRBV, TRBD and TRBJ reference genes, and CDR3 was defined following IMGT. Any clonotype with a frequency above 0.1% was classified as a highly expanded clone. Shannon entropy was used to measure repertoire diversity, and the Gini coefficient was used to measure V-J evenness. A clonotype found in more than one individual was treated as public. Using fastp trimming at Q25 and MiXCR clonotype assembly, TCRdb reanalyzed the public sequencing data and kept in-frame beta chains. Under each unique CDR3 protein, matching rows form one entry showing the most common genes and DNA. TCRdb, not the original authors, processed these V and J calls. This sample comprises 350,000 to 500,000 distinct CDR3 sequences, about 16% of them detected only once. Around a tenth of the sample is taken by the ten largest.

The time point label of this sample denotes: newly diagnosed GD, antithyroid drugs for less than 3 months. RNA was extracted from PBMCs in TRIzol for both TCR sequencing and RNA sequencing. Graves' disease was diagnosed according to American Thyroid Association guidelines. Patients for the study were recruited at an endocrinology department in Xi'an, China. From each patient, approximately 10 milliliters of peripheral blood was collected into an EDTA anticoagulant tube. Ficoll Paque Plus density gradient separation was used to isolate PBMCs, and no further T cell sorting was performed. RNA quality was checked with an Agilent 2100 Bioanalyzer and agarose gel, and concentration with a NanoDrop 2000. Of note for this clonotype: No cognate antigen has been identified for it. The record has no base qualities; no much larger clone is one base away.

V is cut by 0 bases and J by 8 bases, and the space between the germline ends is 4 bases. CDR1 and CDR2 were assigned from the germline V gene as MNHEY and SVGAGI. Spanning cysteine to phenylalanine, the CDR3 consists of 12 amino acids. Only CDR3 DNA remains: 36 bases, in frame from the first base. Overall results and qualifications from the work: Compared with newly diagnosed patients, persistent Graves' disease patients had lower TCR Shannon entropy and fewer highly expanded clones, which suggests clonal expansion. Only the TCR beta chain was sequenced and analyzed. More public clonotypes were shared among persistent patients (more than 2,500) than among newly diagnosed patients (966). Persistent disease showed preferential use of TRBV28, TRBJ1-2 and TRBJ2-5, whereas newly diagnosed disease favored TRBV20-1 and TRBJ2-1. The authors noted that the small sample size was a limitation that may lower accuracy. The study examined only peripheral blood because the primary lesion, thyroid tissue, could not be accessed.

This same sample was also taken into another study, of T cells in Graves' hyperthyroidism and ophthalmopathy. As noted in the second study: A patient counted as having stable Graves' hyperthyroidism if no progression to ophthalmopathy occurred over 18 months of follow-up. Hyperthyroidism patients were aged 18 to 65 years and newly diagnosed, with disease duration of less than 2 months. Exclusion was applied to patients with uncontrolled infections, other autoimmune diseases, pregnancy or lactation. Diagnoses relied on clinical symptoms, serum thyroxine and TRAb, thyroid ultrasound and orbital computed tomography. The first round of RT-PCR for the TCR CDR3 was performed with the HTBI primer set and the Qiagen OneStep RT-PCR kit. Most expanded thyroid clonotypes (frequency above 0.001) were also found in blood, which suggests that blood repertoires may mirror thyroid immune responses. In cross-validation, a model built on a 13 V-J signature told ophthalmopathy apart from stable hyperthyroidism with under 90% sensitivity and approximately 81% specificity, and in testing the same model reached 80%/75%. In validation, progression to ophthalmopathy was predicted by the model with 55% to 71% sensitivity and under 85% specificity, a median of roughly 6 months before onset. To identify distinguishing TCR V-J signatures, a discovery cohort of about a hundred patients was used, comprising roughly 45 with Graves' ophthalmopathy and some 60 with stable Graves' hyperthyroidism. Prospective prediction of ophthalmopathy was tested in an independent validation cohort of approximately 18 hyperthyroidism patients and some 17 patients who later progressed to ophthalmopathy. The 95 to 100 discovery patients were randomly split 7:3 into training and test sets. The study also compared thyroid tissue and blood T-cell repertoires from a handful of Graves' hyperthyroidism patients. Following sampling, methimazole starting at 30 mg daily was given to hyperthyroidism patients, and high-dose intravenous methylprednisolone was given to ophthalmopathy patients. The libraries were constructed in a second round of multiplex PCR and then size-selected and purified. The libraries were sequenced on an Illumina HiSeq2000 using paired-end 100 bp reads. SOAPnuke was used to process the raw data, removing reads that contained adapters or uncalled bases, had a mean Phred below 15, or lacked an exact match to the constant primer or identifier. COPE v1.2.5 was used to merge the high-quality paired reads, and each unique nucleotide sequence was defined as a clonotype. MiTCR v1.1 was used to align clonotypes to the IMGT TRBV, TRBD and TRBJ reference segments. Analysis was restricted to V-J combinations with a frequency above 0.0001, which covered about 99% of repertoires. A TCS score was defined as the ratio between F50 (clonal expansion) and ExV (chaos), using BLOSUM62-based TCRdist between CDR3 peptides within each V-J. Welch's t-statistics and random forest reduced just over 500 V-J features to roughly 13, which were used in a naive Bayes classifier (R e1071). No statistical method was used to set the sample size in advance, and investigators knew the group allocation. According to the paper, TCR Vbeta CDR3 sequencing was carried out on over 130 peripheral blood samples, which came from 40 to 45 ophthalmopathy, under 80 hyperthyroidism and roughly 17 progressor patients.

The clonotype originates from a woman aged 25 to 45 with Graves disease. Donor details come from another sample of the same person, matched by shared clones. The chain links TRBV6-5 with TRBJ2-2, with no confidently assigned D gene. Sequencing used peripheral blood mononuclear cells (PBMCs), obtained at new diagnosis, from a patient treated with antithyroid drugs. This receptor carries the CDR3 CASSYSPGELFF. Read as DNA, the sequence is TGTGCCAGCAGTTACTCGCCTGGGGAGCTGTTTTTT.